This T cell receptor (beta chain) was captured by sequencing in a study of read filtering for tumor transcriptome and immune sequencing. Study results and limitations: Correlation between methods rose after single-read clonotypes were removed. Roughly 82% of IR-seq clonotypes had a single read, yet these held about 3.4% of reads. The CD138-negative fraction was mixed bone marrow immune cells, not pure T cells.

This library used roughly 370 ng RNA and molecular barcoded adaptors spanning alpha/delta and beta/gamma chains. Each CDR3 protein gets one entry after TCRdb re-called the reads with MiXCR. The repertoire holds some 80,000 distinct CDR3 sequences, with roughly an eighth as singletons. Per the germline V gene, CDR1 is DFQATT and CDR2 is SNEGSKA (reference sequence). The CDR3 is 14 amino acids. The V segment lost 2 bases and the J segment 7 bases; nucleotides outside the gene matches: 6. Many counts were recorded for this clonotype. Its target is not known. The sample comprised a population of CD138-negative cells sorted from bone marrow. V and J are TRBV20-1 and TRBJ2-7; 12 nucleotides agree with TRBD1. The TCR comes from a donor aged 40 or over with multiple myeloma. DNA for the CDR3: TGCAGTGCTAGATCGGGACAGGGGGCGGGTGAGCAGTACTTC. Translating it yields CSARSGQGAGEQYF.